This T cell receptor (beta chain) was found in a study of CXCR3-negative and CXCR3-positive naive CD8 T cells (dated 2019 in TCRdb). Study-level background: In total, 130 million or so TRB reads were obtained, which works out to roughly 1.5 +/- 0.3 million reads per library. The diversity and physicochemical repertoire analyses included around 10 donors pooled from two independent experiments. Naive subsets from 5 or 6 donors and memory cells from 3 donors were included in the TRBV-TRBJ cluster analysis. The paper as a whole reports these results and caveats: TRB CDR3s from CXCR3-positive naive cells showed higher hydrophobicity (lower Kidera factor 4), lower energy, and higher strength and volume indices than CXCR3-negative naive cells. TRBV-TRBJ usage was similar between naive CXCR3-negative and CXCR3-positive cells from the same donor, while memory cells showed distinct patterns. Because surface CD5, which has been linked to self-reactivity in mice, was comparable between naive subsets, TCR interaction strength was also inferred from TRB CDR3 physicochemical properties. CXCR3 expression partially decreased after cryopreservation, so most assays used freshly isolated PBMCs. Both naive subsets had comparably high repertoire diversity, while memory CD8+ T cells had much lower repertoire diversity.

Each CD8+ T cell subset was flow-sorted in triplicate, with over 250,000 cells per subset placed directly into RLT lysis buffer. To keep memory contaminants out, a stringent definition of naive CD8+ T cells was applied: CD45RO-CCR7+CD27+CD95-. Using standard density gradient centrifugation, peripheral blood mononuclear cells were isolated from buffy coats. Naive CXCR3-negative and CXCR3-positive CD8+ T cells were flow-sorted on a FACSAria III. An RNeasy Mini Kit was used to extract total RNA from the sorted cells. The CDR3 runs 12 amino acids, cysteine and phenylalanine included. DNA was not recorded. For CDR1 and CDR2, the germline V gene lists SQVTM and ANQGSEA. Remarks on this clonotype: Its antigen remains undetermined.

Data came from a NextSeq 550. The Human TCR Profiling Kit (MiLaboratory) was used to prepare UMI-labeled 5' RACE TRB cDNA libraries. cDNA synthesis used the entire amount of extracted RNA, and PCR amplification then used the entire amount of cDNA produced. The libraries were made side by side, with each library going through the same number of PCR cycles. The authors' analysis ran thus. With a requirement of at least two reads per UMI, MIGEC and MiXCR extracted about 50,000 +/- 10,000 unique UMI-labeled TRB cDNA molecules per library. On average, each library contained approximately 40,000 +/- 10,000 functional in-frame TRB CDR3 nucleotide clonotypes without stop codons. After each sample was downsampled to 5000 UMI-labeled TRB molecules, VDJtools was used to calculate diversity metrics such as normalized Shannon-Wiener and Chao1. VDJtools was used to calculate clonotype-size-weighted physicochemical properties of the central five CDR3 residues, namely interaction energy, strength, volume and Kidera factor 4. Following TCRdb reprocessing, every CDR3 protein sequence forms one entry, and DNA is not provided. TCRdb's processing, not the authors' own work, is the source of the V and J calls. The sample's clone listing holds 130,000 to 150,000 distinct CDR3 sequences. Clones ranked in the top ten supply 0.25% to 0.35% of the sample.

The V and J genes are TRBV29-1 and TRBJ1-2; the D call from TCRdb, TRBD1, cannot be confirmed without DNA. The source is a human donor in good health. Some clones in this sample may be carry-over from other donors' samples. Sequenced input: naive CXCR3+ CD8+ T cells from blood. The meaning of the sample's cell subset or site label: CD45RO-CCR7+CD27+CD95- naive CD8+ T cells expressing CXCR3 (TNR3+). This receptor has the CDR3 CSVPGSDYGYTF.